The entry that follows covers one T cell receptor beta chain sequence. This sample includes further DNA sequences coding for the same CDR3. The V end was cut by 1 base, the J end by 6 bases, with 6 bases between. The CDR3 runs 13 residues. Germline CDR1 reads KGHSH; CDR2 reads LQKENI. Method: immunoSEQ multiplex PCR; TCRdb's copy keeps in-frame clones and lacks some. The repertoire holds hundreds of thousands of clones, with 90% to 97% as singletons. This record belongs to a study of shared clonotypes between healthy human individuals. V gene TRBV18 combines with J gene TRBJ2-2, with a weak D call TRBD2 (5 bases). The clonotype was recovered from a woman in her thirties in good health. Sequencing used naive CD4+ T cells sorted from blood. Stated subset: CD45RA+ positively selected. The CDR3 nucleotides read TGTGCCAGCTCACCACGGGAGTCCGGGGAGCTGTTTTTT. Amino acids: CASSPRESGELFF.